This T cell receptor beta chain stems from a study of CD8 T cells in ankylosing spondylitis. Study-wide points: Characteristic of ankylosing spondylitis blood, it appeared, was a TCR beta motif comprising roughly eight highly homologous variants. CD8+ by phenotype, disease-linked clones were relatively rare in peripheral blood. Clones tied to disease were said to be significantly enriched in matched ankylosing spondylitis synovial fluid.

Germline CDR1 MNHEY, CDR2 SVGAGI. V lost 4 bases to trimming and J lost 1 base, with 14 bases between them. The CDR3 extends over 15 amino acids. Only a few counts were recorded for this clonotype. The antigen remains unidentified. Quantitative molecular-barcoded 5'-RACE generated the TCR beta libraries. TCRdb fed the 5' RACE reads into MiXCR, producing one record per CDR3 protein. The sample lists 650,000 to 800,000 distinct CDR3 sequences; under 20% were seen once. The sequencing sample was made of blood, either unsorted or a sorted T cell fraction (not recorded which). This chain connects TRBV6-5 to TRBJ2-7; the D is unclear. The receptor was isolated from a male donor with ankylosing spondylitis. The CDR3 nucleotides read TGTGCCAGCAGTTTCGGGCAAGTCCCTTCCTACGAGCAGTACTTC. This encodes CASSFGQVPSYEQYF.